The clone carrying this T cell receptor (beta chain) was recorded many times. What it binds is unknown. The data originate from a study of T cells in Graves' hyperthyroidism and ophthalmopathy. On the study more broadly: Peripheral blood was obtained at initial diagnosis, preceding any treatment. Study-wide results and limits: Within blood appeared most thyroid clonotypes that had expanded above 0.001.

Not enrolled were patients with uncontrolled infection, other autoimmune disease, pregnancy or lactation. The source material, RNA transcripts, was used to amplify TCR beta CDR3 regions. The TCR CDR3 was amplified in a first-round RT-PCR using the HTBI primer set. TCRdb fed the multiplex PCR reads into MiXCR, producing one record per CDR3 protein. The sample holds a few hundred thousand distinct CDR3 sequences, roughly an eighth seen once. The V gene lost 5 bases and the J gene lost 7 bases, with 21 bases spanning the gap. Germline CDR1 SNHLY, CDR2 FYNNEI. This CDR3 is 17 amino acids long. The rearrangement joins TRBV2 to TRBJ1-6, with D possibly being TRBD1 (6 bases). The specimen was blood. This sequence originates from a young woman with Graves' hyperthyroidism. CDR3: CASSSKGGEVRNSPLHF. DNA for the CDR3: TGTGCCAGCAGTTCTAAGGGGGGGGAGGTCCGGAATTCACCCCTCCACTTT.